This TCR beta chain was recovered during a study of glioma-infiltrating T cells after dendritic cell vaccination. Study-wide points: Patients with more pretreatment TILs had longer time to progression and survival.

The germline V gene encodes CDR1 SGHRS and CDR2 YFSETQ. V was clipped by 0 bases and J by 4 bases, with 14 bases between them. The CDR3 length is 15 residues. Repertoires were generated with immunoSEQ multiplex PCR, while TCRdb's copy carries only in-frame clones and drops some. The sample lists roughly 100,000 clones, 90% occurring once. Time point here: after dendritic cell vaccination, including at tumor progression/relapse. Patients had residual fresh-frozen tumor tissue and more than two years of survival data. Concerning this clone itself: As yet, its antigen is unknown.

The chain joins TRBV5-1 to TRBJ2-7; tentatively, D is TRBD1 (6 bases). This sample comprised blood, obtained after dendritic cell vaccination. The sequence derives from a human donor with glioblastoma. The CDR3 sequence is CASSLETGQRYEQYF. The CDR3 DNA is TGCGCCAGCAGCTTGGAGACAGGACAGAGGTACGAGCAGTACTTC.